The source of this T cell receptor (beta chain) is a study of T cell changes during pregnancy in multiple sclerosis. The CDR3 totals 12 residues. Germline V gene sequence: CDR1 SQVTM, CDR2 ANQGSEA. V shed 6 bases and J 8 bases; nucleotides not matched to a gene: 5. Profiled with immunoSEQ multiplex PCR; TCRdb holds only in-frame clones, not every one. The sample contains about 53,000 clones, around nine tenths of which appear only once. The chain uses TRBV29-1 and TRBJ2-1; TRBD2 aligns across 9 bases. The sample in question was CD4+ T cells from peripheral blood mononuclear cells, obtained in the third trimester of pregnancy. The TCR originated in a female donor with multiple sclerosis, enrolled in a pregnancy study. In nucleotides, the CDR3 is TGCAGCGTCCAGGGACTAGCTTATGAGCAGTTCTTC. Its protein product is CSVQGLAYEQFF.